This TCR beta chain was sequenced in a study of blood T cell repertoires in COVID-19. Study-wide context: Acute-phase and convalescent COVID-19 samples originated in the United States, Italy and Spain. The analysed material was cDNA or gDNA that came from T cells, B-cell-depleted T cells, or PBMCs.

The CDR3 has 15 residues. Germline CDR1 is SGHTS and CDR2 is YDEGEE. Deletions cut 4 bases from V and 0 bases from J, with 14 bases between. Original processing methods: Amplification with reference gene primers provided the estimates of nucleated cell counts. This table comes from immunoSEQ multiplex PCR, and its TCRdb copy is limited to in-frame clones, with some not included. Clone size and V and J calls were adopted from that table, with D and trimming inferred from the DNA. The table records around 270,000 clones, over 80% of them present only once. The sample consisted of peripheral blood. The TCR was taken from a woman aged 40 to 50 who had recovered from COVID-19. The V gene is TRBV5-8, the J gene TRBJ2-7, with D possibly matching TRBD2 (5 bases). The CDR3 DNA sequence: TGTGCCAGCAGCCCCGGGGTCTACGACTCCTACGAGCAGTACTTC. It translates to CASSPGVYDSYEQYF.